One and the same sample provided the 8 T cell receptor beta chains below, sequenced in a study of T cells after yellow fever vaccination. TCRdb passed the 5' RACE reads through MiXCR, listing each CDR3 protein once. This repertoire shows roughly 260,000 distinct CDR3 sequences, over 10% found once; its top ten account for roughly 0.5%. This material consisted of CD4+ T cells sorted from PBMCs, taken 45 days after the yellow fever booster vaccination. The receptors come from a man between 25 and 39 years old who received the YFV17D yellow fever vaccine.

This rearrangement joins TRBV29-1 to TRBJ2-3, with 7 bases that match TRBD2. This CDR3 spans 15 amino acids. CDR1 SQVTM and CDR2 ANQGSEA come from the germline V gene. Germline trimming cut 4 bases from V and 0 bases from J; bases unmatched to any gene: 7. In DNA, the CDR3 is TGCAGCGTTGCCCGACTAGCTACCAGCACAGATACGCAGTATTTT. Encoded protein: CSVARLATSTDTQYF.

This clonotype turned up a few times. The rearrangement joins TRBV20-1 to TRBJ1-5; D is perhaps TRBD1 (5 bases). The V and J ends lost 5 bases and 5 bases respectively, with 16 bases between them. Germline V gene data show CDR1 as DFQATT and CDR2 as SNEGSKA (reference sequence). The CDR3 runs 14 residues. The CDR3 DNA reads as TGCAGTGCTCGAACCGGGACCGCAGATCAGCCCCAGCATTTT. This codes for CSARTGTADQPQHF.

This clonotype was observed a handful of times. This rearrangement joins TRBV29-1 to TRBJ2-2, with 8 bases matching TRBD2. Trimming removed 7 bases from V and 0 bases from J; junction bases left unmatched: 7. Germline CDR1 reads SQVTM; CDR2 reads ANQGSEA. The CDR3 loop spans 15 amino acids. CDR3 amino acids: CSASRGGANTGELFF. In DNA, the CDR3 is TGCAGCGCCTCCCGGGGGGGAGCGAACACCGGGGAGCTGTTTTTT.

V and J are TRBV19 and TRBJ2-2; D might be TRBD1 (5 bases). The CDR3 runs 16 residues. Trimming stripped 7 bases from V and 0 bases from J, with 15 bases between. The germline V gene encodes CDR1 LNHDA and CDR2 SQIVND (reference sequence). CDR3 protein: CASTTPQGTNTGELFF. CDR3 nucleotide sequence: TGTGCCAGTACAACACCCCAGGGAACGAACACCGGGGAGCTGTTTTTT.

This chain connects TRBV18 to TRBJ2-5; 9 bases fit TRBD2. Trimming took 6 bases from V and 3 from J; bases not matched to a gene: 14. This CDR3 has 17 amino acids. Germline-derived CDR1 and CDR2 are KGHSH and LQKENI. In nucleotides, the CDR3 is TGTGCCAGCTCCCAGATTTTAGCACTAGCGGGTGAAGAGACCCAGTACTTC. Protein: CASSQILALAGEETQYF.

This rearrangement joins TRBV11-2 to TRBJ2-7; D unclear. The germline gives CDR1 SGHAT, CDR2 FQNNGV. The germline V and J ends were trimmed by 5 bases and 3 bases, with 11 bases remaining between them. CDR3 size: 13 residues. The CDR3 sequence is CASSADRVYEQYF. CDR3 coding DNA: TGTGCCAGCAGCGCGGACCGCGTCTACGAGCAGTACTTC.

The chain is built from TRBV7-2 and TRBJ2-3, with a possible D match to TRBD1 (5 bases). The germline V gene encodes CDR1 SGHTA and CDR2 FQGNSA. V was trimmed by 5 bases and J by 6 bases, leaving 15 bases between them. This CDR3 comprises 14 residues. The CDR3 DNA follows: TGTGCCAGCAGCCCCGACAAGGGGCAGGATACGCAGTATTTT. As protein: CASSPDKGQDTQYF.

In this sample, this clonotype turned up many times. This rearrangement joins TRBV5-1 to TRBJ2-7; D may be TRBD1 or TRBD2 (5 bases each). The CDR3 is made up of 15 amino acids. Germline V gene sequence: CDR1 SGHRS, CDR2 YFSETQ. The V end was cut by 0 bases, the J end by 3 bases, with 13 bases between. CDR3 in DNA: TGCGCCAGCAGCTTGGAGGGACCTCATATCTACGAGCAGTACTTC. Amino acids: CASSLEGPHIYEQYF.